The 3 T cell receptor beta chains given below trace back to one sample, sequenced in a study of cytomegalovirus exposure and HLA in healthy donors. Use of 60 Vbeta and 13 Jbeta primers characterized the PCR. Here immunoSEQ multiplex PCR was the method, and the copy in TCRdb shows in-frame clones only, minus some. Found here are 200,000 or so clones, roughly 80% of them singletons; the top ten hold approximately 0.26%. Sequencing input: PBMCs. These receptor sequences come from a boy aged 10-17 years in good health and CMV-seronegative.

This clone showed up just once. The chain has TRBV30 and TRBJ2-1, with D uncertain. The V end lost 4 bases, the J end lost 5 bases, and 9 bases lay between the germline ends. This CDR3 has 12 amino acids. Germline V gene lookup returns CDR1 GTSNPN and CDR2 SVGIG (reference sequence). Written as DNA, the CDR3 is TGTGCCTGGATGCGGCTACACAATGAGCAGTTCTTC. It specifies CAWMRLHNEQFF.

J is TRBJ1-4 and V is TRBV28; D might be TRBD1 (6 bases). The CDR3 length is 18 residues. V shed 5 bases and J shed 0 bases, with 19 bases lying between them. Germline CDR1 MDHEN, CDR2 SYDVKM. The CDR3: CASSPQNTGYPTNEKLFF. DNA of the CDR3: TGTGCCAGCAGTCCGCAAAACACAGGGTACCCAACTAATGAAAAACTGTTTTTT.

The chain links TRBV5-1 to TRBJ1-4; 9 bases map to TRBD1. The CDR3 length is 15 residues. Per germline, CDR1 SGHRS and CDR2 YFSETQ. V dropped 0 bases and J dropped 4; count of bases not matched to a gene: 1. This CDR3 reads CASSLGDRDNEKLFF. The CDR3 bases are TGCGCCAGCAGCTTGGGGGACAGGGATAATGAAAAACTGTTTTTT.